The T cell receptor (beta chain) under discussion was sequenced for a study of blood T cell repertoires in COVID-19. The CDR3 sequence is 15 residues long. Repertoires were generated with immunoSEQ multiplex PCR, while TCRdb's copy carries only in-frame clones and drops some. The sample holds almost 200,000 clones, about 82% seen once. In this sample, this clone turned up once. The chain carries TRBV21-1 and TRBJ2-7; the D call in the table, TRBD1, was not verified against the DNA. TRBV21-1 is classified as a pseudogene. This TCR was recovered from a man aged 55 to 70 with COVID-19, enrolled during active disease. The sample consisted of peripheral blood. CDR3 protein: CASSTGHRPAYEQYF. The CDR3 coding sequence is TGTGCCAGCAGCACAGGACACCGTCCGGCCTACGAGCAGTACTTC.